A selection of T cell receptor beta chains follows, all from one sample in a study of blood T cell repertoires in COVID-19. The data were produced by immunoSEQ multiplex PCR, yet TCRdb's version contains in-frame clones alone and is incomplete. Counted here are some 200,000 clones, about 89% occurring once; the ten biggest clones make up less than 0.85%. The specimen sequenced was PBMCs or T cells enriched from blood (not recorded which). These receptors originate from a woman between 18 and 30 years old who had recovered from COVID-19. Both conserved end residues are part of each CDR3. The order of the fields is J gene, V gene, clone size, D gene, CDR3 protein, CDR3 DNA. D genes are given only for firm matches. Size tells how often a clone was seen (once, few, many) or the class of an expanded clone, and some rows leave it out.

TRBJ1-2	TRBV19	NA	TRBD1	CASRPGQGAGGYTF	TGTGCCAGTAGGCCGGGACAGGGGGCAGGTGGCTACACCTTC
TRBJ2-1	TRBV5-1	NA	TRBD2	CASSLRLAGGPYNEQFF	TGCGCCAGCAGCTTGCGCCTAGCGGGGGGTCCCTACAATGAGCAGTTCTTC
TRBJ2-3	TRBV29-1	NA	NA	CSVGLVQDTQYF	TGCAGCGTTGGACTAGTCCAAGATACGCAGTATTTT
TRBJ2-7	TRBV28	NA	NA	CASSLTRPVYEQYF	TGTGCCAGCAGCTTGACAAGGCCGGTCTACGAGCAGTACTTC
TRBJ2-7	TRBV5-1	NA	TRBD2	CASSSTSGNTYEQYF	TGCGCCAGCAGCTCAACTAGCGGGAATACCTACGAGCAGTACTTC
TRBJ1-2	TRBV5-1	NA	NA	CASSQGQRNNYGYTF	TGCGCCAGCAGCCAAGGACAGAGGAACAACTATGGCTACACCTTC
TRBJ2-1	TRBV9	NA	NA	CASSLEDYYYNEQFF	TGTGCCAGCAGCCTTGAAGACTATTATTACAATGAGCAGTTCTTC
TRBJ1-1	TRBV10-3	NA	NA	CAISDGGAPEAFF	TGTGCCATCAGTGATGGGGGGGCGCCTGAAGCTTTCTTT
TRBJ2-5	TRBV7-9	NA	TRBD1	CASSLRGQGGETQYF	TGTGCCAGCAGCTTAAGGGGACAGGGGGGAGAGACCCAGTACTTC
TRBJ1-1	TRBV18	NA	NA	CASSLRQVPNTEAFF	TGTGCCAGCTCACTTCGACAGGTGCCGAACACTGAAGCTTTCTTT
TRBJ1-1	TRBV21-1	NA	NA	CASSKGDRGDGEAFF	TGTGCCAGCAGCAAAGGGGACAGGGGAGATGGTGAAGCTTTCTTT
TRBJ2-3	TRBV18	NA	NA	CASSPSIRVTDTQYF	TGTGCCAGCTCACCATCAATCAGGGTCACAGATACGCAGTATTTT
TRBJ1-6	TRBV3-1/TRBV3-2	NA	NA	CASSRWGGPYNSPLHF	TGTGCCAGCAGCCGGTGGGGGGGACCCTATAATTCACCCCTCCACTTT
TRBJ1-5	TRBV24-1	NA	TRBD1	CATSDPGTADQPQHF	TGTGCCACCAGTGACCCCGGGACAGCGGATCAGCCCCAGCATTTT
TRBJ2-5	TRBV11-3	once	NA	CASSLAGGRETQYF	TGTGCCAGCAGCTTAGCCGGGGGGCGGGAGACCCAGTACTTC
TRBJ1-2	TRBV19	NA	NA	CASSAVRGGYTF	TGTGCCAGTAGTGCAGTAAGGGGTGGCTACACCTTC
TRBJ1-5	TRBV12-3/TRBV12-4	NA	NA	CASSRQVRQPQHF	TGTGCCAGCAGTCGACAGGTTCGTCAGCCCCAGCATTTT
TRBJ2-7	TRBV28	NA	TRBD1	CASRPAGTGSSYEQYF	TGTGCCAGCAGACCCGCCGGGACAGGGAGCTCCTACGAGCAGTACTTC
TRBJ2-7	TRBV5-1	NA	NA	CASSLAYTYEQYF	TGCGCCAGCAGCTTGGCCTATACCTACGAGCAGTACTTC
TRBJ2-1	TRBV2	NA	TRBD2	CASRRGLAESSYNEQFF	TGTGCCAGCAGGCGAGGACTAGCGGAGAGCTCCTACAATGAGCAGTTCTTC
TRBJ2-7	TRBV9	NA	TRBD1	CASRFGQARFVGTGGVNEQYF	TGTGCCAGCAGATTCGGACAGGCCCGATTTGTGGGGACAGGGGGTGTGAACGAGCAGTACTTC
TRBJ1-2	TRBV2	NA	NA	CASSATMSYGYTF	TGTGCCAGCAGCGCTACGATGAGCTATGGCTACACCTTC
TRBJ2-5	TRBV15	NA	NA	CATSRTLQGSETQYF	TGTGCCACCAGCAGAACTCTACAGGGATCAGAGACCCAGTACTTC
TRBJ1-2	TRBV27	few	TRBD1	CASSARQGHSYGYTF	TGTGCCAGCAGCGCCCGACAGGGCCACTCCTATGGCTACACCTTC
TRBJ2-3	TRBV7-6	NA	NA	CASSPNTAAADTQYF	TGTGCCAGCAGCCCAAACACGGCGGCCGCAGATACGCAGTATTTT
TRBJ1-5	TRBV5-1	NA	NA	CASSLEPGGNQPQHF	TGCGCCAGCAGCTTAGAACCAGGTGGGAATCAGCCCCAGCATTTT
TRBJ2-7	TRBV27	NA	TRBD2	CASSLAGEYEQYF	TGTGCCAGCAGTCTAGCGGGAGAATACGAGCAGTACTTC
TRBJ1-2	TRBV28	NA	NA	CASTPYGVGYTF	TGTGCCAGCACTCCCTACGGGGTCGGCTACACCTTC
TRBJ2-1	TRBV5-1	NA	TRBD2	CASSILAGEANEQFF	TGCGCCAGCAGCATACTAGCGGGGGAGGCCAATGAGCAGTTCTTC
TRBJ2-5	TRBV3-1/TRBV3-2	NA	NA	CASRAANQETQYF	TGTGCCAGCAGAGCGGCTAACCAAGAGACCCAGTACTTC
TRBJ2-5	TRBV19	NA	TRBD2	CASSMTSGRQTQYF	TGTGCCAGTAGTATGACTAGCGGGAGACAGACCCAGTACTTC
TRBJ2-5	TRBV28	NA	TRBD2	CASSLELAGGPRETQYF	TGTGCCAGCAGTTTGGAACTAGCGGGAGGGCCTAGGGAGACCCAGTACTTC
TRBJ2-3	TRBV5-8	NA	NA	CASSFGWSSDTQYF	TGTGCCAGCAGCTTCGGCTGGAGTTCGGATACGCAGTATTTT
TRBJ2-1	TRBV19	NA	TRBD2	CASSLSGGDSGGWSYNEQFF	TGTGCCAGTAGCCTGTCGGGAGGGGATAGCGGCGGCTGGTCCTACAATGAGCAGTTCTTC
TRBJ2-7	TRBV28	NA	TRBD1	CASSPGTEYEQYF	TGTGCCAGCAGTCCCGGGACAGAGTACGAGCAGTACTTC
TRBJ1-5	TRBV28	once	NA	CASRIEGGNQPQHF	TGTGCCAGTCGAATCGAGGGGGGCAATCAGCCCCAGCATTTT
TRBJ2-7	TRBV29-1	NA	NA	CSVEFAGMQYF	TGCAGCGTTGAATTCGCAGGAATGCAGTACTTC
TRBJ2-1	TRBV18	NA	TRBD1	CASSPRRQGGLDGHYNEQFF	TGTGCCAGCTCACCTAGGAGACAGGGGGGATTGGATGGACACTACAATGAGCAGTTCTTC
TRBJ2-1	TRBV29-1	NA	TRBD2	CSVVLIGLAGGGSYNEQFF	TGCAGCGTTGTGTTAATAGGGCTAGCGGGAGGGGGCTCCTACAATGAGCAGTTCTTC
TRBJ2-1	TRBV27	NA	NA	CASSLRGRANRKQFF	TGTGCCAGCAGTTTAAGGGGGAGGGCCAATCGGAAGCAGTTCTTC
TRBJ2-7	TRBV27	few	NA	CASSKTGIPYEQYF	TGTGCCAGCAGTAAGACCGGGATTCCCTACGAGCAGTACTTC
TRBJ2-4	TRBV18	NA	NA	CASSPTSAGTGNIQYF	TGTGCCAGCTCACCAACGTCGGCGGGCACCGGAAACATTCAGTACTTC
TRBJ2-7	TRBV4-1	NA	TRBD2	CASSLPGRTSGQEQYF	TGCGCCAGCAGCCTCCCCGGGAGGACTAGCGGTCAAGAGCAGTACTTC
TRBJ2-7	TRBV10-1	NA	TRBD2	CASSPSGTSSYEQYF	TGCGCCAGCAGTCCCAGCGGGACTAGCTCCTACGAGCAGTACTTC
TRBJ1-4	TRBV2	once	TRBD1	CASSRDSEKLFF	TGTGCCAGCAGTCGGGACAGCGAAAAACTGTTTTTT
TRBJ2-7	TRBV5-7	NA	TRBD2	CASSTPCGGGGRYEQYF	TGTGCCAGCAGCACCCCCTGTGGGGGGGGCGGGAGGTACGAGCAGTACTTC
TRBJ2-3	TRBV7-6	NA	TRBD2	CASSSIVRTSGRRTDTQYF	TGTGCCAGCAGCTCTATAGTGCGGACTAGCGGGAGGCGCACAGATACGCAGTATTTT
TRBJ2-7	TRBV14	few	NA	CASSQGGSASAYEQYF	TGTGCCAGCAGCCAAGGTGGTAGCGCAAGCGCCTACGAGCAGTACTTC
TRBJ2-1	TRBV7-2	few	NA	CASSSTKKGTPQIF	TGTGCCAGCAGCTCCACCAAAAAGGGGACTCCCCAGATCTTC
TRBJ1-5	TRBV6-5	NA	NA	CASGLRGPQHF	TGTGCCAGCGGGCTCCGGGGGCCCCAGCATTTT
TRBJ1-1	TRBV6-4	NA	TRBD1	CASSAEGGPSTEAFF	TGTGCCAGCAGCGCCGAAGGGGGCCCTTCGACTGAAGCTTTCTTT
TRBJ1-1	TRBV30	once	NA	CAWSGRRPGEGEAFF	TGTGCCTGGAGTGGGCGTCGACCAGGGGAGGGTGAAGCTTTCTTT
TRBJ1-1	TRBV20-1	NA	NA	CSAEGAEAFF	TGCAGTGCGGAAGGGGCGGAAGCTTTCTTT
TRBJ2-3	TRBV28	NA	TRBD2	CASSSRTSGFTDTQYF	TGTGCCAGCAGCTCACGGACTAGCGGGTTCACAGATACGCAGTATTTT